Listed below are T cell receptor beta chains from one sample, sequenced in a study of T cell responses to AZD1222 COVID-19 vaccine. Measured with immunoSEQ multiplex PCR; TCRdb has only the in-frame clones, and not every one. The data contain 70,000 or so clones, roughly 80% of them singletons. Sequencing used peripheral blood, obtained 28 days after the second AZD1222 dose. These receptors all stem from an adult who received the AZD1222 COVID-19 vaccine. Both conserved end residues are part of each CDR3. D genes are given only for firm matches. A row's size may be missing; if present it is once, few, many or a size class.

>TRBV12-3/TRBV12-4|TRBJ1-2|once|.
TGTGCCAGCAGACTAGGGGGGAAGGAAGGCTACACCTTC
CASRLGGKEGYTF
>TRBV18|TRBJ1-1|.|.
TGTGCCAGCTCACCCGGGGAGTGGAGCACTGAAGCTTTCTTT
CASSPGEWSTEAFF
>TRBV2|TRBJ2-5|.|.
TGTGCCAGCAGTTGGAGGGTTTCACAAGAGACCCAGTACTTC
CASSWRVSQETQYF
>TRBV10-2|TRBJ2-5|.|TRBD2
TGCGCCAGCAGGACTAGCGGGGGGGCCCAGGAAGCGACCCAGTACTTC
CASRTSGGAQEATQYF
>TRBV11-1|TRBJ2-5|.|.
TGTGCCAGCAGCTTTAGGGGGGGTAAAGAGACCCAGTACTTC
CASSFRGGKETQYF
>TRBV6-1|TRBJ2-2|.|TRBD2
TGTGCCAGCAGTGAAGCTAGACTAGCGGGGAACACCGGGGAGCTGTTTTTT
CASSEARLAGNTGELFF
>TRBV4-2|TRBJ2-2|.|TRBD2
TGTGCCAGCAGCCGCCAAGCCCCTGCGGGAGGGCCGGGCGGGGAGCTGTTTTTT
CASSRQAPAGGPGGELFF
>TRBV5-1|TRBJ2-1|.|TRBD2
TGCGCCAGCAGCCTCCTAGCGGGAGGGGGCTACAATGAGCAGTTCTTC
CASSLLAGGGYNEQFF
>TRBV27|TRBJ2-7|.|TRBD1
TGTGCCAGCAGTAAATCCCGGGACAGCTACGAGCAGTACTTC
CASSKSRDSYEQYF
>TRBV5-5|TRBJ2-6|once|.
TGTGCCAGCAGCTTTACTGGGGCCAACGTCCTGACTTTC
CASSFTGANVLTF
>TRBV30|TRBJ1-2|few|.
TGTGCCTGGAACATGGGACGGTCCTATGGCTACACCTTC
CAWNMGRSYGYTF
>TRBV5-1|TRBJ2-7|.|.
TGCGCCAGCAGCTTGGCCAGGGGCAGCTACGAGCAGTACTTC
CASSLARGSYEQYF
>TRBV10-1|TRBJ2-7|.|TRBD1
TGCGCCAGCAGTGACCCGGGACAGGGTCCCTACGAGCAGTACTTC
CASSDPGQGPYEQYF
>TRBV12-3/TRBV12-4|TRBJ1-4|.|.
TGTGCCAGCAGGGCGCAGGCGGAAAAACTGTTTTTT
CASRAQAEKLFF
>TRBV7-9|TRBJ2-1|once|.
TGTGCCAGCAGCTCTGGACCCAATGAGCAGTTCTTC
CASSSGPNEQFF
>TRBV11-3|TRBJ2-1|.|.
TGTGCCAGCAGCTTAGTCACGGGCCACGGCCCCAATGAGCAGTTCTTC
CASSLVTGHGPNEQFF
>TRBV27|TRBJ2-1|few|.
TGTGCCAGCAGTCTTCAAGACAGTTACAATGAGCAGTTCTTC
CASSLQDSYNEQFF
>TRBV6-5|TRBJ1-2|once|.
TGTGCCAGCAGATACTCTCGGGGGGCATCATCTGGCTACACCTTC
CASRYSRGASSGYTF
>TRBV14|TRBJ2-2|.|TRBD2
TGTGCCAGCAGCCATTTAGCGGGAGTACCCTTCGGAGACACCGGGGAGCTGTTTTTT
CASSHLAGVPFGDTGELFF
>TRBV19|TRBJ2-7|.|.
TGTGCCAGTAGTATAGTATCGGGAAACGAGCAGTACTTC
CASSIVSGNEQYF
>TRBV28|TRBJ2-1|.|TRBD2
TGTGCCAGCAGTTTCATCGGGAGCGGGAGTTACGAGCAGTTCTTC
CASSFIGSGSYEQFF
>TRBV19|TRBJ1-2|.|TRBD1
TGTGCCAGTAGTATCAACCGACAGGGGGTCTATGGCTACACCTTC
CASSINRQGVYGYTF
>TRBV5-1|TRBJ1-4|.|.
TGCGCCAGCAGCTTGGTAGGTTCTAATGAAAAACTGTTTTTT
CASSLVGSNEKLFF
>TRBV19|TRBJ1-1|.|.
TGTGCCAGTAGTATAGATCCCGTAAACACTGAAGCTTTCTTT
CASSIDPVNTEAFF
>TRBV28|TRBJ1-2|.|.
TGTGCCAGCAGGGTAGGGGAAGTTTATGGCTACACCTTC
CASRVGEVYGYTF
>TRBV5-6|TRBJ2-1|.|TRBD2
TGTGCCAGCAGCTTGGTAGCGGGGGGTTACAATGAGCAGTTCTTC
CASSLVAGGYNEQFF
>TRBV10-3|TRBJ1-4|.|.
TGTGCCACGCGAGATTGGACAACAACTAATGAAAAACTGTTTTTT
CATRDWTTTNEKLFF
>TRBV5-4|TRBJ2-1|.|TRBD2
TGTGCCAGCAGCTTGGTAGCGGGAGGCCTAAGCTCCTACAATGAGCAGTTCTTC
CASSLVAGGLSSYNEQFF
>TRBV2|TRBJ1-1|.|TRBD1
TGTGCCAGGACAGGGCTCATGAACACTGAAGCTTTCTTT
CARTGLMNTEAFF
>TRBV11-3|TRBJ2-1|.|.
TGTGCCAGCAGCAATCGCGGCAGTAGCTCCTACAATGAGCAGTTCTTC
CASSNRGSSSYNEQFF
>TRBV3-1/TRBV3-2|TRBJ2-2|.|.
TGTGCCAGCAGGGCCAACGAGGGGTTCGCGAACACCGGGGAGCTGTTTTTT
CASRANEGFANTGELFF
>TRBV5-5|TRBJ1-5|.|.
TGTGCCAGCCATAGACAGCCCGATCAGCCCCAGCATTTT
CASHRQPDQPQHF
>TRBV14|TRBJ1-1|.|.
TGTGCCAGCAGCCAAGGGGGCAGGGCTTTCTTT
CASSQGGRAFF
>TRBV28|TRBJ1-1|.|.
TGTGCCAGCAGTCTAAAATCTCCTGAAGCTTTCTTT
CASSLKSPEAFF
>TRBV4-2|TRBJ1-2|.|TRBD1
TGTGCCAGCAGCCCCTTAGTTGCCGGGACAGATAGTTATGGCTACACCTTC
CASSPLVAGTDSYGYTF
>TRBV9|TRBJ2-7|.|.
TGTGCCAGCAGCGCCCCGGGAATAGCTGTAGACGAGCAGTACTTC
CASSAPGIAVDEQYF
>TRBV7-9|TRBJ2-1|.|TRBD1
TGTGCCAGCAGCCGAACCGGGACAGGGTATTACAATGAGCAGTTCTTC
CASSRTGTGYYNEQFF
>TRBV27|TRBJ1-2|.|TRBD1
TGTGCCAGCAGTCCTCGGACAGGGAACTATGGCTACACCTTC
CASSPRTGNYGYTF
>TRBV7-9|TRBJ2-3|.|.
TGTGCCAGCAGCTTAAGGGACATCCCAGATACGCAGTATTTT
CASSLRDIPDTQYF
>TRBV19|TRBJ1-5|.|.
TGTGCCAGTAGTATAGTCGGGAATAGCAATCAGCCCCAGCATTTT
CASSIVGNSNQPQHF
>TRBV3-1/TRBV3-2|TRBJ1-4|.|.
TGTGCCAGCAGCCACAGGGTTGGTGAAAAACTGTTTTTT
CASSHRVGEKLFF
>TRBV5-4|TRBJ2-6|.|.
TGTGCCAGCAGCTTCCCATTGGGCGGGATCGCGGGGGCCAACGTCCTGACTTTC
CASSFPLGGIAGANVLTF
>TRBV5-1|TRBJ1-3|.|.
TGCGCCAGCAGCACACAACCTGGAAACACCATATATTTT
CASSTQPGNTIYF
>TRBV12-5|TRBJ2-7|few|.
TGTGCTAGTGGTACTCCGGCGGGGTCGGGCGAGCAGTACTTC
CASGTPAGSGEQYF
>TRBV18|TRBJ1-2|.|.
TGTGCCAGCTCGTCCGAATTAGGGGTTCGGTATGGCTACACCTTC
CASSSELGVRYGYTF